This TCR beta chain was recovered during a study of circulating and synovial CD4+ cells in juvenile arthritis. Clones were read by immunoSEQ multiplex PCR, and TCRdb kept only the in-frame ones, dropping some. The data contain 30,000 or so clones, around 96% of them singletons. The CDR3 has 14 amino acids. The germline V gene has CDR1 SNHLY and CDR2 FYNNEI. The ends were cut back, 2 bases at V and 4 bases at J, with 8 bases in the middle. The V gene is TRBV2, the J gene TRBJ2-2; no firm D call. The sequencing sample was made of CD4+ T cells from blood. This sequence originates from a human donor with juvenile idiopathic arthritis. The CDR3 region is CASSEQNPTGELFF. DNA of the CDR3: TGTGCCAGCAGTGAACAGAACCCCACCGGGGAGCTGTTTTTT. The entire variable domain, with the rest obtained from reference TRBV2 and TRBJ2-2, is as follows: EPEVTQTPSHQVTQMGQEVILRCVPISNHLYFYWYRQILGQKVEFLVSFYNNEISEKSEIFDDQFSVERPDGSNFTLKIRSTKLEDSAMYFCASSEQNPTGELFFGEGSRLTVL.